One sample yielded the 3 T cell receptor beta chains listed below, sequenced in a study of blood T cell repertoires in COVID-19. TCRdb keeps only in-frame clones here, not all; method: immunoSEQ multiplex PCR. Of 150,000 to 200,000 clones in the sample, about 91% were seen once. Sequencing input: PBMCs or T cells enriched from blood (not recorded which). The receptors were sampled from a middle-aged woman with acute COVID-19.

This clone showed up just once. The chain combines TRBV19 with TRBJ1-3, with unresolved D. Deletions cut 0 bases from V and 1 base from J, with 7 bases between. The CDR3 is 15 residues long. CDR1 and CDR2 (germline): LNHDA, SQIVND (reference sequence). The CDR3 coding sequence is TGTGCCAGTAGTATAGAAACCGGGTCTGGAAACACCATATATTTT. Amino acids: CASSIETGSGNTIYF.

V is TRBV28 and J is TRBJ2-7, with D maybe TRBD2 (5 bases). Germline lookup yields CDR1 MDHEN and CDR2 SYDVKM. The germline V and J ends were trimmed by 6 bases and 4 bases, with 16 bases remaining between them. This CDR3 has 14 amino acids. The CDR3 protein is CASSPLIREYEQYF. CDR3 coding DNA: TGTGCCAGCAGCCCTCTTATTAGGGAGTACGAGCAGTACTTC.

This clone was detected once. This chain joins TRBV28 and TRBJ2-3, with 7 bases lining up with TRBD2. J lost 0 bases, V lost 4 bases, and 4 bases had no gene match. Per the germline V gene, CDR1 is MDHEN and CDR2 is SYDVKM. This CDR3 has 15 residues. The CDR3 loop reads CASSYSGTSTDTQYF. The DNA of the CDR3 is TGTGCCAGCAGTTACAGCGGGACTAGCACAGATACGCAGTATTTT.